These 14 T cell receptor beta chains originate from one sample sequenced in a study of a mutant IDH1 vaccine in newly diagnosed glioma. Time point: week 5, during vaccination. What each vaccine dose contained was 300 ug of mutant IDH1 20-mer peptide, accompanied by topical imiquimod. Profiling relied on immunoSEQ multiplex PCR, and the TCRdb table lists in-frame clones only, not all of them. The sample shows some 48,000 clones, roughly 78% of them seen only once. No antigen has been assigned to these receptors. The specimen was PBMCs, collected from a glioma patient whose treatment included an IDH1 peptide vaccine. The receptors shown here come from a middle-aged woman with glioma.

The J gene is TRBJ1-2, the V gene TRBV10-3; D remains ambiguous. With 4 bases removed from V and 1 base from J, the gap between germline ends came to 4 bases. The CDR3 is 12 residues long. Germline assignment: CDR1 ENHRY and CDR2 SYGVKD. This CDR3 is CAISAVNYGYTF. The CDR3 nucleotides read TGTGCCATCAGTGCAGTTAACTATGGCTACACCTTC.

This rearrangement joins TRBV20-1 to TRBJ1-1; 9 bases map to TRBD1. Germline V gene data show CDR1 as DFQATT and CDR2 as SNEGSKA (reference sequence). V shed 8 bases, J shed 9 bases, and the junction held 7 bases outside the gene matches. The CDR3 is made up of 11 amino acids. DNA of the CDR3: TGCAGTACCCCGGGACAGGGTAAAGCTTTCTTT. Translating it yields CSTPGQGKAFF.

V is TRBV15 and J is TRBJ2-3, with D maybe TRBD2 (5 bases). Germline V gene lookup returns CDR1 LNHNV and CDR2 YYDKDF (reference sequence). The CDR3 length is 16 residues. V shed 0 bases and J shed 4 bases, with 14 bases lying between them. The CDR3 DNA follows: TGTGCCACCAGCAGAGAGGTAAACCGAGGGTCAGATACGCAGTATTTT. This codes for CATSREVNRGSDTQYF.

For the CDR3, the DNA is TGTGCCAGCGCTAGGGAGCAAGAGACCCAGTACTTC. Residues: CASAREQETQYF. The V gene is TRBV19, the J gene TRBJ2-5; possibly TRBD2 for D (5 bases). Germline CDR1 LNHDA, CDR2 SQIVND (reference sequence). The CDR3 sequence is 12 residues long. V was shortened by 9 bases and J by 2 bases, with 10 bases between the two germline ends.

V usage is TRBV5-8 and J usage is TRBJ1-1; D is ambiguous. Per germline, CDR1 SGHTS and CDR2 YDEGEE. V was pared by 0 bases and J by 0 bases, with 12 bases between. This CDR3 is 16 amino acids long. The CDR3 DNA sequence: TGTGCCAGCAGCTTGGAGGATTTACTGATGAACACTGAAGCTTTCTTT. Translated, it gives CASSLEDLLMNTEAFF.

This clone was found a few times. The chain employs TRBV5-1 and TRBJ1-1; maybe TRBD1 (5 bases). CDR1 SGHRS and CDR2 YFSETQ come from the germline V gene. V dropped 7 bases and J dropped 5 bases, with 21 bases sitting between them. This CDR3 is built from 15 residues. In DNA form, the CDR3 reads TGCGCCAGCGGGGCAATCCGGGGGATGGGGACTGAAGCTTTCTTT. Translated: CASGAIRGMGTEAFF.

V gene TRBV2 combines with J gene TRBJ2-2; D might be TRBD1 (6 bases). The V end was cut by 1 base, the J end by 6 bases, with 15 bases between. The CDR3 is made up of 16 amino acids. In germline, CDR1 is SNHLY, CDR2 FYNNEI. The CDR3 spells CASSEGGQGPPGELFF. DNA for the CDR3: TGTGCCAGCAGTGAAGGGGGCCAGGGGCCCCCCGGGGAGCTGTTTTTT.

V usage is TRBV5-1 and J usage is TRBJ1-1; D perhaps matches TRBD1 (6 bases). The CDR3 has 15 residues. CDR1 and CDR2 from the germline V gene are SGHRS and YFSETQ. V was pared by 2 bases and J by 2 bases, with 13 bases between. The CDR3 bases are TGCGCCAGCAGCTTACCAGGACAGATTAACACTGAAGCTTTCTTT. It translates to CASSLPGQINTEAFF.

This rearrangement joins TRBV7-2 to TRBJ1-2; 7 bases fit TRBD1. The CDR3 sequence is 16 residues long. V shed 5 bases, J shed 5 bases, and the junction held 14 bases outside the gene matches. Germline CDR1 is SGHTA and CDR2 is FQGNSA. Here the CDR3 DNA reads TGTGCCAGCAGCCTAGGGACAGCGGGGAAGGGGTATGGCTACACCTTC. The encoded protein is CASSLGTAGKGYGYTF.

This clone was counted between two and nine times. CDR3 in DNA: TGTGCCAGCAGCTTGGGAGTCAGGGCCCATAATTCACCCCTCCACTTT. It codes for CASSLGVRAHNSPLHF. This chain joins TRBV5-6 and TRBJ1-6; D may be TRBD1 (5 bases). Germline CDR1 is SGHDT and CDR2 is YYEEEE. CDR3 length: 16 residues. The V and J ends lost 0 bases and 5 bases respectively, with 12 bases between them.

V usage is TRBV5-6 and J usage is TRBJ2-5; the D gene is possibly TRBD1 (5 bases). CDR1 and CDR2 from the germline V gene are SGHDT and YYEEEE. The CDR3 runs 15 residues. Trimming removed 1 base at V and 1 base at J, with 11 bases between. The chain's CDR3 is CASSLLGRAQETQYF. The DNA of the CDR3 is TGTGCCAGCAGCTTGTTGGGCAGGGCCCAAGAGACCCAGTACTTC.

V and J are TRBV5-4 and TRBJ2-5, with D possibly being TRBD1 or TRBD2 (7 bases each). The CDR3 has 16 amino acids. Per germline, CDR1 SGHNT and CDR2 YYREEE (reference sequence). The ends were cut back, 4 bases at V and 2 bases at J, with 18 bases in the middle. CDR3 region: CASSPGTVGGQETQYF. The CDR3 region has the DNA TGTGCCAGCAGCCCAGGGACAGTGGGAGGGCAAGAGACCCAGTACTTC. Full variable domain (outside the CDR3, taken from reference TRBV5-4 and TRBJ2-5): ETGVTQSPTHLIKTRGQQVTLRCSSQSGHNTVSWYQQALGQGPQFIFQYYREEENGRGNFPPRFSGLQFPNYSSELNVNALELDDSALYLCASSPGTVGGQETQYFGPGTRLLVL.

J is TRBJ1-5 and V is TRBV7-8; 8 bases map to TRBD1. Trimming took 1 base from V and 4 from J; bases not matched to a gene: 6. Germline V lookup: CDR1 SGHVS, CDR2 FQNEAQ. This CDR3 contains 16 residues. CDR3 residues: CASSLVGQEANQPQHF. The CDR3 DNA follows: TGTGCCAGCAGCTTAGTGGGACAGGAGGCTAATCAGCCCCAGCATTTT.

This clone was recorded once. The chain links TRBV12-5 to TRBJ2-3; D is possibly TRBD2 (6 bases). V was pared by 4 bases and J by 6 bases, with 14 bases between. CDR3 length: 14 amino acids. Germline V CDR1 and CDR2: LGHNT, FRNRAP. The CDR3 DNA reads as TGTGCTAGTGGTTGGAGGGGTTTCGAGGATACGCAGTATTTT. Translation: CASGWRGFEDTQYF.